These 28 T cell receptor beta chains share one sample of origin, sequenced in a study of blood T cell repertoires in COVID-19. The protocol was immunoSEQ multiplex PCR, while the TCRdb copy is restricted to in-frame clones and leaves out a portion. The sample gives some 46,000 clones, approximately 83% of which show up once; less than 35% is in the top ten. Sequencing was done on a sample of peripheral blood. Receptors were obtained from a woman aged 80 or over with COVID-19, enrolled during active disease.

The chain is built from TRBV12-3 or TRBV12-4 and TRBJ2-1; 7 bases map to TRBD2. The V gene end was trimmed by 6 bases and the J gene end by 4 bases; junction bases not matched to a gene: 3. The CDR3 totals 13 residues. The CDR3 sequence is CASRAGAYNEQFF. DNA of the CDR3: TGTGCCAGCAGGGCGGGAGCATACAATGAGCAGTTCTTC.

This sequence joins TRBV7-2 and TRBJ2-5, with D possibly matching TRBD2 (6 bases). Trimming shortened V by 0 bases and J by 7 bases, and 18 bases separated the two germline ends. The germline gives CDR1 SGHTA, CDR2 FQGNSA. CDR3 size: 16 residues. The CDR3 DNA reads TGTGCCAGCAGCTTAGCGGTCGACGGGAGCCATGGGACCCAGTACTTC. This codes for CASSLAVDGSHGTQYF.

CDR3 sequence reads: CASSYRRDSNTEAFF. The DNA of the CDR3 is TGTGCCAGCAGTTACCGACGGGACAGCAACACTGAAGCTTTCTTT. V is TRBV6-5 and J is TRBJ1-1, with 7 positions matching TRBD1. From germline, CDR1 is MNHEY and CDR2 SVGAGI. Losses at the gene ends were 2 bases for V and 2 bases for J; bases not matched to a gene: 5. This CDR3 has 15 residues.

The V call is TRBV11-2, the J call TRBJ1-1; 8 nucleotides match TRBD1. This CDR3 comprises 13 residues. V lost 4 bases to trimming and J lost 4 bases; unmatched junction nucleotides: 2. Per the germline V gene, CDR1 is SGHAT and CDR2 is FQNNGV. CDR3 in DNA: TGTGCCAGCAGCTCGGACAGGGCCACTGAAGCTTTCTTT. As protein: CASSSDRATEAFF.

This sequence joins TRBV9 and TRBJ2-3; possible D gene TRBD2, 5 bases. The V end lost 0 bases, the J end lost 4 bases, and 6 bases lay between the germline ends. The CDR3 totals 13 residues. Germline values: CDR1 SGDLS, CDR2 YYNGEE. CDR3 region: CASSVGESDTQYF. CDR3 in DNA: TGTGCCAGCAGCGTAGGGGAGTCAGATACGCAGTATTTT.

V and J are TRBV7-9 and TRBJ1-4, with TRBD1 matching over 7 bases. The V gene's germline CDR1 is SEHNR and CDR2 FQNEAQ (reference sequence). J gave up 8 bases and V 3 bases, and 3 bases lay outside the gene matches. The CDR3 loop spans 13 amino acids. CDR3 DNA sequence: TGTGCCAGCAGCTTCCAGGGGGGAGAAAAACTGTTTTTT. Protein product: CASSFQGGEKLFF.

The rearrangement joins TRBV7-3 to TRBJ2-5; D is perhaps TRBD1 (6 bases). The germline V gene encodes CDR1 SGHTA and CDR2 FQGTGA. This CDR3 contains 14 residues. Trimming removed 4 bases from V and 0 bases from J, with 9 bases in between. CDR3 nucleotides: TGTGCCAGCAGCTCGACAGGTCACCAAGAGACCCAGTACTTC. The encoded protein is CASSSTGHQETQYF. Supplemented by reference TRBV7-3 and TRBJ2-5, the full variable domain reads GAGVSQTPSNKVTEKGKYVELRCDPISGHTALYWYRQSLGQGPEFLIYFQGTGAADDSGLPNDRFFAVRPEGSVSTLKIQRTERGDSAVYLCASSSTGHQETQYFGPGTRLLVL.

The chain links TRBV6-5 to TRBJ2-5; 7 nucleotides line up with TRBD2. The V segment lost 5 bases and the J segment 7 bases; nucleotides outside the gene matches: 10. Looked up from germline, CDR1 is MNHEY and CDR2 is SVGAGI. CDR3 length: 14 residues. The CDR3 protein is CASSLERGQVTQYF. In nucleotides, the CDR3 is TGTGCCAGCAGTCTCGAGCGGGGCCAGGTGACCCAGTACTTC.

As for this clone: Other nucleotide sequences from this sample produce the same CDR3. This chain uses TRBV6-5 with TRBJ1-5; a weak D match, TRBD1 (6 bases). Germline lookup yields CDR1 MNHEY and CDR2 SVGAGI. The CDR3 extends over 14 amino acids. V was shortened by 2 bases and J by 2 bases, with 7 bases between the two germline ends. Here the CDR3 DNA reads TGTGCCAGCAGTTACCGGACAGGCAATCAGCCCCAGCATTTT. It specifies CASSYRTGNQPQHF.

For the CDR3, the DNA is TGTGCCAGCACCCCAACCCCGCGGGCGCAATCGAACACCGGGGAGCTGTTTTTT. Protein sequence: CASTPTPRAQSNTGELFF. The rearrangement uses TRBV21-1 and TRBJ2-2; the table's D gene call, TRBD2, was not cross checked with the DNA. TRBV21-1 is a pseudogene locus. The CDR3 length is 18 residues.

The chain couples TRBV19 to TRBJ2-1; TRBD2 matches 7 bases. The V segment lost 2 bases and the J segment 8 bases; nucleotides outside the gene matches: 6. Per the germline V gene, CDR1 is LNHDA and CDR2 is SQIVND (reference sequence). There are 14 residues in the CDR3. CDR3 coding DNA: TGTGCCAGTAGTATATGGCGGGGGAGCGATGAGCAGTTCTTC. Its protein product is CASSIWRGSDEQFF. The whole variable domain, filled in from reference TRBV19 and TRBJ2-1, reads DGGITQSPKYLFRKEGQNVTLSCEQNLNHDAMYWYRQDPGQGLRLIYYSQIVNDFQKGDIAEGYSVSREKKESFPLTVTSAQKNPTAFYLCASSIWRGSDEQFFGPGTRLTVL.

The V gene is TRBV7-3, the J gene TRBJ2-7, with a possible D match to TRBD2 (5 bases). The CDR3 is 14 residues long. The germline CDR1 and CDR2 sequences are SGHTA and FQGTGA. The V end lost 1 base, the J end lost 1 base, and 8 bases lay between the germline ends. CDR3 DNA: TGTGCCAGCAGCTTAAGGCCGGGATCCTACGAGCAGTACTTC. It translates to CASSLRPGSYEQYF.

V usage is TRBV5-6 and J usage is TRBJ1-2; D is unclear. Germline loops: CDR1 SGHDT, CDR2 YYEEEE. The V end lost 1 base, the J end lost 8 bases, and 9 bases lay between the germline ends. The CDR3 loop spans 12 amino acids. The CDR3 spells CASSLPPGGYTF. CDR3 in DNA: TGTGCCAGCAGCTTGCCTCCGGGAGGCTACACCTTC.

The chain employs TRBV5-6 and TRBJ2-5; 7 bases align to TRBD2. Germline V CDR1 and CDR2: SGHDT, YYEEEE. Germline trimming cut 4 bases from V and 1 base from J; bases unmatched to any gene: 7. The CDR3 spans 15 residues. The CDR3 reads CASSRSGRTQETQYF. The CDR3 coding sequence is TGTGCCAGCAGCCGTAGCGGGCGTACCCAAGAGACCCAGTACTTC.

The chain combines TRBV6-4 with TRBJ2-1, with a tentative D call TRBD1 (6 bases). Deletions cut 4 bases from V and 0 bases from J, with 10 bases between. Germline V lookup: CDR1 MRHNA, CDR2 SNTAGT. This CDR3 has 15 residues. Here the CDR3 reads CASSVEDSSYNEQFF. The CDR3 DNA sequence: TGTGCCAGCAGTGTGGAGGACAGCTCCTACAATGAGCAGTTCTTC.

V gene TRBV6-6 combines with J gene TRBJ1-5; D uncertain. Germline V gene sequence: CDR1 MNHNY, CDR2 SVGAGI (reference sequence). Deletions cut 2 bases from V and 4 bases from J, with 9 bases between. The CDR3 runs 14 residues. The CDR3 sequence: CASSYPGGNQPQHF. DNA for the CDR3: TGTGCCAGCAGTTACCCTGGAGGGAATCAGCCCCAGCATTTT.

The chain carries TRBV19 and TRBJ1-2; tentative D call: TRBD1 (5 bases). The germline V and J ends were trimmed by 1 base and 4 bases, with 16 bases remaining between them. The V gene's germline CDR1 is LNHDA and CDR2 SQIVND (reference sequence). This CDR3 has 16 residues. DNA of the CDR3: TGTGCCAGTAGTATAGCCCGCGGGGCAAGGGGCTATGGCTACACCTTC. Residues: CASSIARGARGYGYTF.

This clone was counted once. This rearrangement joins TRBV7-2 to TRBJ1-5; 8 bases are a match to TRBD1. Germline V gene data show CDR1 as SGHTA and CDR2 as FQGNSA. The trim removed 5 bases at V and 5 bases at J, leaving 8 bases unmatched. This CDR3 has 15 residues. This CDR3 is CASSARTGTDQPQHF. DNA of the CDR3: TGTGCCAGCAGCGCCCGGACAGGGACCGATCAGCCCCAGCATTTT.

CDR3 amino acids: CASSNLGTQYF. CDR3 nucleotide sequence: TGTGCCAGTAGTAATCTAGGTACGCAGTATTTT. The gene calls are TRBV19 and TRBJ2-3; D unclear. The V gene's germline CDR1 is LNHDA and CDR2 SQIVND (reference sequence). The length of the CDR3 is 11 residues. With 4 bases removed from V and 8 bases from J, the gap between germline ends came to 7 bases.

The CDR3 protein is CASSPVRSSYEQYF. In DNA form, the CDR3 reads TGCGCCAGCAGCCCCGTAAGGAGCTCCTACGAGCAGTACTTC. This chain joins TRBV5-1 and TRBJ2-7, with D unclear. V lost 4 bases and J 0 bases, leaving 11 bases between the germline ends. Germline-derived CDR1 and CDR2 are SGHRS and YFSETQ. The CDR3 has 14 residues.

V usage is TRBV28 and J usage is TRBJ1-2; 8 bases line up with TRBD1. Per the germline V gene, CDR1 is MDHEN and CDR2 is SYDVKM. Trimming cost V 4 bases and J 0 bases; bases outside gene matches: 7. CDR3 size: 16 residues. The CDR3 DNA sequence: TGTGCCAGCAGTTCCCCCCAGGGGGCCGCTAACTATGGCTACACCTTC. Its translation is CASSSPQGAANYGYTF.

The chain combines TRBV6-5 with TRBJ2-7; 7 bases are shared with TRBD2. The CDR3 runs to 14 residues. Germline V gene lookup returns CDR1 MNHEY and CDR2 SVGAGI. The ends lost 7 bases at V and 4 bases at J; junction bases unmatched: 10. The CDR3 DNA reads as TGTGCCAGCACCCCGAGCGGGAACCCTTACGAGCAGTACTTC. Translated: CASTPSGNPYEQYF.

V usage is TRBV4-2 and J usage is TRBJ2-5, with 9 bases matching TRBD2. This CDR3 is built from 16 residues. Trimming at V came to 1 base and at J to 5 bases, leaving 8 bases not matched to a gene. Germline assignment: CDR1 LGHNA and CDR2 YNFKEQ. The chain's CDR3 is CASSQGRVAGVETQYF. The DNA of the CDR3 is TGTGCCAGCAGCCAAGGCCGGGTAGCGGGGGTGGAGACCCAGTACTTC.

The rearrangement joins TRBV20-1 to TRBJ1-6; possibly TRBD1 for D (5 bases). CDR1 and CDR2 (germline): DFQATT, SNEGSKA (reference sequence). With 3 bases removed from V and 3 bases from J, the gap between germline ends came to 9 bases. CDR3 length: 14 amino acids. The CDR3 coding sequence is TGCAGTGCTAGTCGACAGAACTATAATTCACCCCTCCACTTT. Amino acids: CSASRQNYNSPLHF.

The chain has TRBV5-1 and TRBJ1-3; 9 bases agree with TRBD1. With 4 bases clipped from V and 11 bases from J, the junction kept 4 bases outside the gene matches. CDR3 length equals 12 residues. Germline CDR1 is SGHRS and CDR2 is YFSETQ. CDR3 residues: CASSLGQGPIYF. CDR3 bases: TGCGCCAGCAGCCTGGGACAGGGTCCCATATATTTT. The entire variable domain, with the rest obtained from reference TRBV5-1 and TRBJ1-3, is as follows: KAGVTQTPRYLIKTRGQQVTLSCSPISGHRSVSWYQQTPGQGLQFLFEYFSETQRNKGNFPGRFSGRQFSNSRSEMNVSTLELGDSALYLCASSLGQGPIYFGEGSWLTVV.

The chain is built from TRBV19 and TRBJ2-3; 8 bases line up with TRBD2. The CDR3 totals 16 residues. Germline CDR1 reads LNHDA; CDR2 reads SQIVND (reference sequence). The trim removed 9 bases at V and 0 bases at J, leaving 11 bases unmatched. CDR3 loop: CASAPSSSGSTDTQYF. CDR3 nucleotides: TGTGCCAGCGCTCCCTCATCTAGCGGGAGCACAGATACGCAGTATTTT.

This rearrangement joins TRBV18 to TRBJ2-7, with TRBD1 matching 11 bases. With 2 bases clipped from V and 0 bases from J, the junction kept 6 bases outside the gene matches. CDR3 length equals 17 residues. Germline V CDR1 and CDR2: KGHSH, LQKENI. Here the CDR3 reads CASSPGDRGAISYEQYF. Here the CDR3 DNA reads TGTGCCAGCTCACCAGGGGACAGGGGGGCTATCTCCTACGAGCAGTACTTC.

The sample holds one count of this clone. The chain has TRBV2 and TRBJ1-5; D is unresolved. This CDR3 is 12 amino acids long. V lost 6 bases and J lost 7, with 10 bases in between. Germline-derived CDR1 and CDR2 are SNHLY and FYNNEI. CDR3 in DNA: TGTGCCAGCAGGGGTTGGGAGCAGCCCCAGCATTTT. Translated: CASRGWEQPQHF.